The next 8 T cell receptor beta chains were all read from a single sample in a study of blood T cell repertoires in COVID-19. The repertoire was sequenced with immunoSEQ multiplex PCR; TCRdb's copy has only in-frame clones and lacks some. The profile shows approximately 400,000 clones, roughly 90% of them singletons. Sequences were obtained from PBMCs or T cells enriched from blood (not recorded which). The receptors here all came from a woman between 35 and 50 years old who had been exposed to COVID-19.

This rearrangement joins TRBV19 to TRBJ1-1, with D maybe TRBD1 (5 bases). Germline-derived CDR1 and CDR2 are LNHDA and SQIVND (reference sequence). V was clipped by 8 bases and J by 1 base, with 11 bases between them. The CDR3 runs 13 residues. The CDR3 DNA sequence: TGTGCCAGTCAGGACGGACAGAACACTGAAGCTTTCTTT. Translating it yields CASQDGQNTEAFF.

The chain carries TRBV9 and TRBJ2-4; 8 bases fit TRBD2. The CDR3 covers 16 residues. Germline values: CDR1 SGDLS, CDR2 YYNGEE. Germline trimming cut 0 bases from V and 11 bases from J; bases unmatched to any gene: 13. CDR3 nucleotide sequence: TGTGCCAGCAGCGTAGGGGCGGGAGGCCCGATGTTTTTTCAGTACTTC. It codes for CASSVGAGGPMFFQYF. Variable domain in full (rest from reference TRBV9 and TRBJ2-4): DSGVTQTPKHLITATGQRVTLRCSPRSGDLSVYWYQQSLDQGLQFLIQYYNGEERAKGNILERFSAQQFPDLHSELNLSSLELGDSALYFCASSVGAGGPMFFQYFGAGTRLSVL.

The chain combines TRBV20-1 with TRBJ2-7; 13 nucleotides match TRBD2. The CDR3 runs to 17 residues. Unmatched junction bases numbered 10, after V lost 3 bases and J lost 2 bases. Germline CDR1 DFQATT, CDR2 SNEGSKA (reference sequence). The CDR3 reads CSASWVGLAGHPYEQYF. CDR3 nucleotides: TGCAGTGCTAGTTGGGTGGGACTAGCGGGGCACCCCTACGAGCAGTACTTC.

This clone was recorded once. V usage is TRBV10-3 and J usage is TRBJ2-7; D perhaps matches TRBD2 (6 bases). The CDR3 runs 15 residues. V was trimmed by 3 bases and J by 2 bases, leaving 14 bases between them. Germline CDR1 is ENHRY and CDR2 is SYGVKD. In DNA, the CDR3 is TGTGCCATCAGTGACCCGGGACTTAAGGCCTACGAGCAGTACTTC. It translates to CAISDPGLKAYEQYF.

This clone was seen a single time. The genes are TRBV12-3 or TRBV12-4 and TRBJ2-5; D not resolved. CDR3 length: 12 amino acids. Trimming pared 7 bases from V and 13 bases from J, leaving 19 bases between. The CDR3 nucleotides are TGTGCCAGCACCGACCGGCAGGTCCCTCTGTACTTC. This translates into CASTDRQVPLYF.

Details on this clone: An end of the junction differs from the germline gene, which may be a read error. The CDR3 here is CASSPGHRNTGELFF. The CDR3 nucleotides read TGTGCTAGCAGCCCGGGACACCGGAACACCGGGGAGCTGTTTTTT. V gene TRBV7-7 combines with J gene TRBJ2-2; D is perhaps TRBD1 (6 bases). Germline V gene sequence: CDR1 SSHAT, CDR2 FNYEAQ (reference sequence). The CDR3 length is 15 residues.

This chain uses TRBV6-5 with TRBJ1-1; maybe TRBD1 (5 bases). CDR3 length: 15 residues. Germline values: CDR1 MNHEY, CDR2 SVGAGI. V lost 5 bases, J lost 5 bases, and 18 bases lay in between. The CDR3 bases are TGTGCCAGCAGTCCGACCTCAGGGCGATGGACTGAAGCTTTCTTT. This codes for CASSPTSGRWTEAFF.

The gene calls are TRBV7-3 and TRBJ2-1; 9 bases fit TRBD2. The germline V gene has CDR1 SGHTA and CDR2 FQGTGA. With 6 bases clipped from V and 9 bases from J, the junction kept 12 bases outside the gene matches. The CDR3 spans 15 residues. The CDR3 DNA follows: TGTGCCAGCAGGGGCCTAGCGGGGCCTCGTTCTGAGCAGTTCTTC. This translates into CASRGLAGPRSEQFF. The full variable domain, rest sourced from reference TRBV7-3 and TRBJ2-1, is GAGVSQTPSNKVTEKGKYVELRCDPISGHTALYWYRQSLGQGPEFLIYFQGTGAADDSGLPNDRFFAVRPEGSVSTLKIQRTERGDSAVYLCASRGLAGPRSEQFFGPGTRLTVL.